One and the same sample provided the 7 T cell receptor beta chains below, sequenced in a study of cytomegalovirus exposure and HLA in healthy donors. The primer mix had 60 Vbeta and 13 Jbeta primers. The data were produced by immunoSEQ multiplex PCR, yet TCRdb's version contains in-frame clones alone and is incomplete. The sample holds approximately 37,000 clones. Specimen: PBMCs. The source of these receptors is a male donor in good health and CMV-seronegative.

The chain recombines TRBV5-1 with TRBJ2-7; D gene ambiguous. Germline CDR1 is SGHRS and CDR2 is YFSETQ. V lost 4 bases, J lost 7 bases, and 12 bases lay in between. The CDR3 covers 12 residues. Written as DNA, the CDR3 is TGCGCCAGCAGCAGAAGTCTCGAGGAGCAGTACTTC. Residues: CASSRSLEEQYF.

This chain connects TRBV5-6 to TRBJ1-2, with D perhaps matching TRBD1 (5 bases). The germline gives CDR1 SGHDT, CDR2 YYEEEE. V was shortened by 6 bases and J by 3 bases, with 9 bases between the two germline ends. The CDR3 is 12 residues long. CDR3 nucleotide sequence: TGTGCCAGCACGGGGGGGGACTATGGCTACACCTTC. Protein: CASTGGDYGYTF.

The chain combines TRBV6-4 with TRBJ2-5, with TRBD2 matching over 10 bases. Per germline, CDR1 MRHNA and CDR2 SNTAGT. The CDR3 loop spans 14 amino acids. V gave up 6 bases and J gave up 5 bases; unmatched junction bases: 6. CDR3 nucleotides: TGTGCCAGCAGCCCTGCTAGCGGGGGCGAGACCCAGTACTTC. Translated: CASSPASGGETQYF.

The rearrangement joins TRBV27 to TRBJ1-1; D not resolved. Per the germline V gene, CDR1 is MNHEY and CDR2 is SMNVEV (reference sequence). The CDR3 is made up of 13 amino acids. V lost 7 bases, J lost 0 bases, and 9 bases lay in between. In nucleotides, the CDR3 is TGTGCCAGCATCGGCAGGATGAACACTGAAGCTTTCTTT. Translated, it gives CASIGRMNTEAFF.

This rearrangement joins TRBV19 to TRBJ2-5; D perhaps matches TRBD2 (7 bases). The CDR3 has 14 residues. Trimming shortened V by 3 bases and J by 5 bases, and 13 bases separated the two germline ends. Germline values: CDR1 LNHDA, CDR2 SQIVND (reference sequence). The CDR3 DNA sequence: TGTGCCAGTAGTATGGACAGAGCGGGGGAGACCCAGTACTTC. It codes for CASSMDRAGETQYF. Using reference TRBV19 and TRBJ2-5 for the parts outside the CDR3, the full variable domain is DGGITQSPKYLFRKEGQNVTLSCEQNLNHDAMYWYRQDPGQGLRLIYYSQIVNDFQKGDIAEGYSVSREKKESFPLTVTSAQKNPTAFYLCASSMDRAGETQYFGPGTRLLVL.

The chain recombines TRBV2 with TRBJ2-3, with 7 bases identical to TRBD1. CDR1 and CDR2 from the germline V gene are SNHLY and FYNNEI. V lost 9 bases, J lost 6 bases, and 15 bases stayed unmatched. The CDR3 is 15 residues long. The CDR3, as DNA: TGTGCCAGGAGCCGACAGGGAGTTGGTGGGGATACGCAGTATTTT. It encodes CARSRQGVGGDTQYF.

As to this clone: The junction does not match germline at one end; this may be a read error. The chain couples TRBV13 to TRBJ2-1; TRBD2 matches 15 bases. The CDR3 is 17 amino acids. The V gene's germline CDR1 is PRHDT and CDR2 FYEKMQ (reference sequence). As DNA, the CDR3 is TGTGCCAGCAGCGTAGGGACTAGCGGGGGGATAGACAATGAGCAGTTCTTC. Translation: CASSVGTSGGIDNEQFF.